This T cell receptor beta chain was captured by sequencing in a study of blood T cells in healthy people across ages. Study-wide results and limits: Higher diversity and more naive CD4+ cells were features of long-lived donors, compared to aged donors.

Trimming shortened V by 2 bases and J by 4 bases, and 18 bases separated the two germline ends. In germline, CDR1 is SGHTA, CDR2 FQGNSA. The CDR3 spans 17 residues. As regards this clonotype: Its cognate antigen is unknown.

They isolated at least 7 million PBMCs from each sample. A second 7 to 11 cycle PCR used barcoded and J-beta primers. There were at least 2.5 million CDR3-containing paired-end reads obtained from each sample. TCRdb re-called the 5' RACE reads through MiXCR, storing one row per CDR3 protein. The top ten hold 23% of the sample, which has fewer than 2,000,000 distinct CDR3 sequences, roughly two fifths seen once. The V and J genes are TRBV7-2 and TRBJ2-1, with D unresolved. This sequence was found in a human donor in good health. Specimen: blood. The CDR3 DNA is TGTGCCAGCAGCTTATCGGCTAACCGCAAACTTTACAATGAGCAGTTCTTC. It yields the protein CASSLSANRKLYNEQFF.